These T cell receptor beta chains were read from a single sample in a study of blood T cell repertoires in COVID-19. Assay: immunoSEQ multiplex PCR; the TCRdb copy retains only in-frame clones and omits some. Of roughly 380,000 clones listed, less than 90% were seen once; the top ten hold around 3%. Sequenced material: PBMCs or T cells enriched from blood (not recorded which). These receptors were obtained from a woman aged 25 to 39 who had recovered from COVID-19. Each CDR3 is given with its conserved first and last residue. D genes are given only for firm matches. The size entry is marked missing in some rows and otherwise reads once, few, many or a size class.

v_gene: TRBV19; abundance: -; j_gene: TRBJ2-1; d_gene: -; CDR3aa: CATPRHFHVNNEQFF; CDR3nt: TGTGCCACCCCGAGACATTTCCACGTAAACAATGAGCAGTTCTTC
v_gene: TRBV2; abundance: -; j_gene: TRBJ2-1; d_gene: TRBD1; CDR3aa: CASRLGQVLSYEQFF; CDR3nt: TGTGCCAGCAGACTCGGACAGGTTTTGTCGTATGAGCAGTTCTTC
v_gene: TRBV27; abundance: -; j_gene: TRBJ2-2; d_gene: -; CDR3aa: CASSPGRSGELFF; CDR3nt: TGTGCCAGCAGTCCAGGTCGCTCCGGGGAGCTGTTTTTT
v_gene: TRBV11-3; abundance: -; j_gene: TRBJ2-7; d_gene: TRBD1; CDR3aa: CASSLAGPGQGNYEQYF; CDR3nt: TGTGCCAGCAGCTTAGCGGGACCGGGACAGGGTAATTACGAGCAGTACTTC
v_gene: TRBV12-5; abundance: -; j_gene: TRBJ2-7; d_gene: TRBD1; CDR3aa: CAMGRQGSYEQYF; CDR3nt: TGTGCTATGGGCAGACAGGGCTCCTACGAGCAGTACTTC
v_gene: TRBV27; abundance: -; j_gene: TRBJ1-2; d_gene: -; CDR3aa: CASSFRAGNGYTF; CDR3nt: TGTGCCAGCAGTTTCCGTGCAGGGAATGGCTACACCTTC
v_gene: TRBV19; abundance: few; j_gene: TRBJ1-3; d_gene: -; CDR3aa: CASSRTASGNTIYF; CDR3nt: TGTGCCAGTAGTCGGACAGCCTCTGGAAACACCATATATTTT
v_gene: TRBV3-1/TRBV3-2; abundance: once; j_gene: TRBJ2-7; d_gene: TRBD2; CDR3aa: CASSPGLAASYEQYF; CDR3nt: TGTGCCAGCAGCCCCGGACTAGCGGCCTCCTACGAGCAGTACTTC
v_gene: TRBV9; abundance: -; j_gene: TRBJ2-3; d_gene: -; CDR3aa: CASSVELAGTQYF; CDR3nt: TGTGCCAGCAGCGTAGAGCTTGCTGGTACGCAGTATTTT
v_gene: TRBV15; abundance: once; j_gene: TRBJ2-1; d_gene: -; CDR3aa: CATSRGGGDSYNEQFF; CDR3nt: TGTGCCACCAGCAGAGGAGGGGGGGACTCCTACAATGAGCAGTTCTTC
v_gene: TRBV27; abundance: -; j_gene: TRBJ1-5; d_gene: -; CDR3aa: CASSPSTQGSNQPQHF; CDR3nt: TGTGCCAGCAGTCCCTCCACACAGGGTAGCAATCAGCCCCAGCATTTT
v_gene: TRBV5-1; abundance: -; j_gene: TRBJ2-2; d_gene: -; CDR3aa: CASSLTRANTGELFF; CDR3nt: TGCGCCAGCAGCTTAACTAGGGCGAACACCGGGGAGCTGTTTTTT
v_gene: TRBV15; abundance: -; j_gene: TRBJ2-1; d_gene: -; CDR3aa: CATSRDRGARNEQFF; CDR3nt: TGTGCCACCAGCAGAGATCGGGGGGCCCGCAATGAGCAGTTCTTC
v_gene: TRBV12-3/TRBV12-4; abundance: -; j_gene: TRBJ1-2; d_gene: TRBD1; CDR3aa: CASRRQGGYTF; CDR3nt: TGTGCCAGCAGAAGACAGGGAGGCTACACCTTC
v_gene: TRBV5-1; abundance: -; j_gene: TRBJ1-1; d_gene: -; CDR3aa: CASSPGPGNTEAFF; CDR3nt: TGCGCCAGCAGCCCCGGTCCAGGGAACACTGAAGCTTTCTTT
v_gene: TRBV7-6; abundance: -; j_gene: TRBJ2-2; d_gene: TRBD1; CDR3aa: CASSPGDREPGELFF; CDR3nt: TGTGCCAGCAGCCCCGGGGACAGGGAGCCCGGGGAGCTGTTTTTT
v_gene: TRBV2; abundance: -; j_gene: TRBJ1-3; d_gene: -; CDR3aa: CASAGGTRYTIYF; CDR3nt: TGTGCCAGCGCGGGCGGTACCCGGTACACCATATATTTT
v_gene: TRBV28; abundance: -; j_gene: TRBJ1-4; d_gene: TRBD1; CDR3aa: CASSYVQGARLQKKLFF; CDR3nt: TGTGCCAGCAGTTACGTACAGGGGGCAAGGTTGCAAAAAAAACTGTTTTTT
v_gene: TRBV7-2; abundance: -; j_gene: TRBJ2-1; d_gene: TRBD2; CDR3aa: CASSQRGSYNEQFF; CDR3nt: TGTGCCAGCAGCCAGCGGGGCTCCTACAATGAGCAGTTCTTC
v_gene: TRBV5-5; abundance: -; j_gene: TRBJ2-4; d_gene: -; CDR3aa: CASSEQGGLAKNIQYF; CDR3nt: TGTGCCAGCAGCGAACAGGGTGGACTAGCCAAAAACATTCAGTACTTC
v_gene: TRBV28; abundance: few; j_gene: TRBJ1-1; d_gene: TRBD1; CDR3aa: CASSASQGVGTEAFF; CDR3nt: TGTGCCAGCAGTGCCTCCCAGGGGGTGGGGACTGAAGCTTTCTTT
v_gene: TRBV10-3; abundance: -; j_gene: TRBJ2-3; d_gene: TRBD1; CDR3aa: CAISESTRTGYTDTQYF; CDR3nt: TGTGCCATCAGTGAGTCGACTCGGACAGGTTACACAGATACGCAGTATTTT
v_gene: TRBV5-1; abundance: once; j_gene: TRBJ2-7; d_gene: -; CDR3aa: CASSLQGADEQYF; CDR3nt: TGCGCCAGCAGCTTGCAAGGGGCGGACGAGCAGTACTTC
v_gene: TRBV19; abundance: -; j_gene: TRBJ2-7; d_gene: TRBD1; CDR3aa: CASSIWGQGNEQYF; CDR3nt: TGTGCCAGTAGTATTTGGGGACAGGGCAACGAGCAGTACTTC
v_gene: TRBV6-5; abundance: -; j_gene: TRBJ2-5; d_gene: -; CDR3aa: CASSFLNSGEETQYF; CDR3nt: TGTGCCAGCAGCTTTCTGAACAGCGGAGAAGAGACCCAGTACTTC
v_gene: TRBV7-9; abundance: -; j_gene: TRBJ1-1; d_gene: TRBD1; CDR3aa: CASSLVEDRGMNTEAFF; CDR3nt: TGTGCCAGCAGCTTAGTGGAGGACAGGGGCATGAACACTGAAGCTTTCTTT
v_gene: TRBV28; abundance: once; j_gene: TRBJ1-2; d_gene: -; CDR3aa: CASRTSGVPYGYTF; CDR3nt: TGTGCCAGCAGGACCTCGGGGGTGCCCTATGGCTACACCTTC
v_gene: TRBV2; abundance: once; j_gene: TRBJ2-2; d_gene: -; CDR3aa: CASSLPGSSNTGELFF; CDR3nt: TGTGCCAGCAGTCTCCCGGGTTCCTCTAACACCGGGGAGCTGTTTTTT
v_gene: TRBV10-2; abundance: -; j_gene: TRBJ1-3; d_gene: -; CDR3aa: CATRATGGNTIYF; CDR3nt: TGCGCCACCCGGGCGACGGGGGGAAACACCATATATTTT
v_gene: TRBV5-5; abundance: -; j_gene: TRBJ2-7; d_gene: -; CDR3aa: CASSPGGPYEQYF; CDR3nt: TGTGCCAGCAGCCCCGGGGGACCCTACGAGCAGTACTTC
v_gene: TRBV27; abundance: -; j_gene: TRBJ2-7; d_gene: -; CDR3aa: CASSLDSLRGQYF; CDR3nt: TGTGCCAGCAGTTTAGACTCCTTACGAGGGCAGTACTTC
v_gene: TRBV5-1; abundance: -; j_gene: TRBJ1-6; d_gene: TRBD1; CDR3aa: CASSLTNWDRGLSPLHF; CDR3nt: TGCGCCAGCAGCTTGACTAATTGGGACAGGGGGCTTTCACCCCTCCACTTT
v_gene: TRBV15; abundance: -; j_gene: TRBJ2-7; d_gene: -; CDR3aa: CATSRTSFYEQYF; CDR3nt: TGTGCCACCAGCAGAACTAGTTTCTACGAGCAGTACTTC
v_gene: TRBV14; abundance: -; j_gene: TRBJ1-2; d_gene: TRBD1; CDR3aa: CASSQSGTVYGYTF; CDR3nt: TGTGCCAGCAGCCAGTCCGGGACAGTCTATGGCTACACCTTC
v_gene: TRBV5-1; abundance: -; j_gene: TRBJ2-7; d_gene: TRBD2; CDR3aa: CASSLSLAGAGGEQYF; CDR3nt: TGCGCCAGCAGCTTGTCACTAGCGGGAGCAGGTGGCGAGCAGTACTTC
v_gene: TRBV28; abundance: -; j_gene: TRBJ1-1; d_gene: -; CDR3aa: CASSLHGQLMNTEAFF; CDR3nt: TGTGCCAGCAGTCTCCATGGACAGCTCATGAACACTGAAGCTTTCTTT
v_gene: TRBV15; abundance: -; j_gene: TRBJ2-7; d_gene: -; CDR3aa: CANRGEQYF; CDR3nt: TGTGCGAACCGGGGTGAGCAGTACTTC
v_gene: TRBV6-4; abundance: -; j_gene: TRBJ1-6; d_gene: -; CDR3aa: CAIFPCMGGDNSPLHF; CDR3nt: TGTGCCATCTTTCCCTGTATGGGGGGGGATAATTCACCCCTCCACTTT
v_gene: TRBV29-1; abundance: -; j_gene: TRBJ2-5; d_gene: TRBD2; CDR3aa: CSVVGAGGGETQYF; CDR3nt: TGCAGCGTCGTGGGTGCGGGAGGCGGAGAGACCCAGTACTTC
v_gene: TRBV5-1; abundance: -; j_gene: TRBJ2-5; d_gene: TRBD2; CDR3aa: CASSLAGGTQETQYF; CDR3nt: TGCGCCAGCAGCTTGGCCGGGGGGACCCAAGAGACCCAGTACTTC
v_gene: TRBV30; abundance: -; j_gene: TRBJ1-2; d_gene: TRBD1; CDR3aa: CAWKGQEHHGYTF; CDR3nt: TGTGCCTGGAAGGGACAGGAGCATCACGGCTACACCTTC
v_gene: TRBV6-5; abundance: -; j_gene: TRBJ2-2; d_gene: TRBD1; CDR3aa: CASRGQLNTGELFF; CDR3nt: TGTGCCAGCAGGGGACAGCTGAACACCGGGGAGCTGTTTTTT
v_gene: TRBV19; abundance: -; j_gene: TRBJ1-5; d_gene: TRBD1; CDR3aa: CASSPGTGARNQPQHF; CDR3nt: TGTGCCAGTAGTCCTGGGACAGGGGCTCGCAATCAGCCCCAGCATTTT